Each of the 15 T cell receptor beta chains below was sequenced from the same sample in a study of T-cell reconstitution after alpha-beta-depleted transplantation in children. It was with unique molecular identifiers that the TCRbeta library was prepared. TCRdb reprocessed the PCR reads with MiXCR, giving one entry per CDR3 protein. The sample includes a few hundred thousand distinct CDR3 sequences, approximately 13% seen only once; the top ten take over 2%. The input for sequencing was PBMCs, mostly from graft donor cells, taken 360 days after TCRalphabeta/CD19-depleted stem cell transplant. The receptor source for this set is a male patient under 18 who had a stem cell transplant for acute myeloid leukemia, so the T cells may come from the graft donor.

This clonotype has a count of ten or more. The chain uses TRBV7-2 and TRBJ2-7; D is unclear. Germline V gene sequence: CDR1 SGHTA, CDR2 FQGNSA. V was cut by 5 bases and J by 2 bases, with 7 bases left in between. The CDR3 is made up of 12 amino acids. The DNA for the CDR3 is TGTGCCAGCAGCCCAGCCGCCTACGAGCAGTACTTC. It encodes CASSPAAYEQYF.

This clonotype was recorded at least ten times. V is TRBV20-1 and J is TRBJ2-1; 9 nucleotides align to TRBD2. Germline V gene sequence: CDR1 DFQATT, CDR2 SNEGSKA (reference sequence). This CDR3 contains 16 residues. Trimming removed 3 bases from V and 8 bases from J; junction bases left unmatched: 14. The CDR3 region is CSASSLIAGAWDEQFF. The CDR3 DNA follows: TGCAGTGCTAGTAGCCTGATAGCGGGAGCTTGGGATGAGCAGTTCTTC.

This clonotype was counted at least ten times. This chain uses TRBV28 with TRBJ2-7; 12 nucleotides align to TRBD1. After removal of 3 bases from V and 6 bases from J, the junction contained 3 bases not matched to a gene. CDR3 size: 14 residues. Germline V gives CDR1 MDHEN, CDR2 SYDVKM. Here the CDR3 reads CASSFRDRGREQYF. The CDR3 DNA is TGTGCCAGCAGTTTCCGGGACAGGGGGCGCGAGCAGTACTTC.

The chain couples TRBV20-1 to TRBJ2-5; D may be TRBD1 or TRBD2 (7 bases each). The CDR3 spans 14 residues. CDR1 is DFQATT and CDR2 is SNEGSKA in the germline V gene (reference sequence). Trimming cost V 0 bases and J 4 bases, with 12 bases left between them. In nucleotides, the CDR3 is TGCAGTGCTAGAGATTGGGAGGGGGCAGAGACCCAGTACTTC. Protein product: CSARDWEGAETQYF.

The chain recombines TRBV20-1 with TRBJ2-2; 8 bases fit TRBD2. CDR1 DFQATT and CDR2 SNEGSKA come from the germline V gene (reference sequence). The CDR3 is made up of 15 amino acids. Losses at the gene ends were 3 bases for V and 6 bases for J; bases not matched to a gene: 9. The CDR3 protein is CSARITGSGAGELFF. The CDR3 region has the DNA TGCAGTGCTAGGATAACCGGTAGCGGGGCCGGGGAGCTGTTTTTT.

The rearrangement links TRBV10-3 to TRBJ1-1, with no clear D. This CDR3 has 13 residues. The ends were cut back, 5 bases at V and 5 bases at J, with 12 bases in the middle. Germline CDR1 and CDR2: ENHRY and SYGVKD. CDR3 sequence (DNA): TGTGCCATCAGTCCCGTGGGAGGAACTGAAGCTTTCTTT. Protein product: CAISPVGGTEAFF.

The table lists this clonotype with many counts. In nucleotides, the CDR3 is TGTGCCAGCAGCGCCGGACTAGCCCGGCAGTATTTT. It specifies CASSAGLARQYF. The V call is TRBV6-5, the J call TRBJ2-3; 8 positions agree with TRBD2. V was clipped by 6 bases and J by 11 bases; unmatched bases: 7. CDR1 and CDR2 from the germline V gene are MNHEY and SVGAGI. CDR3 length equals 12 residues.

The sample holds a few counts of this clonotype. This chain links TRBV20-1 with TRBJ1-5, with 9 bases lining up with TRBD1. Germline-derived CDR1 and CDR2 are DFQATT and SNEGSKA (reference sequence). The CDR3 has 16 residues. The junction had 11 bases not matched to a gene; V was cut back by 5 bases and J by 3 bases. The CDR3 sequence is CSAGEADRGDNQPQHF. The CDR3 nucleotides are TGCAGTGCTGGGGAAGCCGACAGGGGGGACAATCAGCCCCAGCATTTT.

The V and J genes are TRBV7-3 and TRBJ2-7, with D unresolved. V was trimmed by 2 bases and J by 4 bases, leaving 9 bases between them. The CDR3 loop spans 13 amino acids. Germline V lookup: CDR1 SGHTA, CDR2 FQGTGA. In DNA, the CDR3 is TGTGCCAGCAGCTTAGAACCCCTGTACGAGCAGTACTTC. It yields the protein CASSLEPLYEQYF.

Here the CDR3 reads CASSSSSGNTIYF. The CDR3 DNA reads as TGTGCCAGCAGCAGCTCCTCTGGAAACACCATATATTTT. The chain joins TRBV4-2 to TRBJ1-3; D gene ambiguous. The V end lost 5 bases, the J end lost 0 bases, and 5 bases lay between the germline ends. The CDR3 is 13 amino acids. Germline V gives CDR1 LGHNA, CDR2 YNFKEQ.

V gene TRBV6-1 combines with J gene TRBJ2-7; 7 bases fit TRBD2. With V trimmed by 8 bases and J by 0 bases, 10 bases remained unmatched. CDR1 and CDR2 from the germline V gene are MNHNS and SASEGT. This CDR3 comprises 15 residues. The CDR3 region is CASRQWASGSYEQYF. CDR3 coding DNA: TGTGCCAGCCGCCAATGGGCTAGCGGCTCCTACGAGCAGTACTTC.

The gene calls are TRBV12-3 or TRBV12-4 and TRBJ2-7; D is undetermined. This CDR3 is built from 14 residues. V gave up 1 base and J gave up 5 bases, with 12 bases separating them. The CDR3 region has the DNA TGTGCCAGCAGTTTAGTTGGCGCCCGCGACGAGCAGTACTTC. Translation: CASSLVGARDEQYF.

This clonotype was found many times. This rearrangement joins TRBV10-3 to TRBJ2-5, with 16 nucleotides matching TRBD2. The CDR3 is 16 amino acids. CDR1 and CDR2 (germline): ENHRY, SYGVKD. With 5 bases clipped from V and 4 bases from J, the junction kept 4 bases outside the gene matches. The chain's CDR3 is CAISPGLAGGLETQYF. CDR3 nucleotide sequence: TGTGCCATCAGTCCGGGACTAGCGGGAGGGCTAGAGACCCAGTACTTC.

This clonotype was seen a few times. The chain is built from TRBV24-1 and TRBJ1-3; TRBD1 might be the D (6 bases). V was shortened by 0 bases and J by 5 bases, with 10 bases between the two germline ends. The CDR3 is made up of 15 amino acids. CDR1 and CDR2 (germline): KGHDR, SFDVKD. CDR3 nucleotide sequence: TGTGCCACCAGTGATTTGACGCAGGGGAGAAACACCATATATTTT. The encoded protein is CATSDLTQGRNTIYF.

V gene TRBV4-2 combines with J gene TRBJ2-7; D perhaps matches TRBD2 (6 bases). Germline V gene sequence: CDR1 LGHNA, CDR2 YNFKEQ. CDR3 size: 15 residues. V was clipped by 4 bases and J by 2 bases, with 15 bases between them. CDR3 protein: CASSPAGPLTYEQYF. The CDR3 DNA follows: TGTGCCAGCAGCCCCGCGGGGCCGCTAACCTACGAGCAGTACTTC.